Each of the 5 T cell receptor beta chains below was sequenced from the same sample in a study of T cells in Graves' hyperthyroidism and ophthalmopathy. Amplification of TCR beta CDR3 regions used RNA as the template. A set of HTBI primers served as the primers for a first-round RT-PCR of the TCR CDR3. In TCRdb, the multiplex PCR reads were re-called with MiXCR into one record per CDR3 protein. This table has 360,000 or so distinct CDR3 sequences, approximately 14% appearing once. The specimen sequenced was blood. Receptors were obtained from a woman aged 55-70 years with Graves' ophthalmopathy.

Only a few counts were recorded for this clonotype. The V and J genes are TRBV7-2 and TRBJ2-4; D might be TRBD2 (7 bases). This CDR3 is 15 amino acids long. Germline V gives CDR1 SGHTA, CDR2 FQGNSA. Trimming took 1 base from V and 5 from J, leaving 12 bases between them. In nucleotides, the CDR3 is TGTGCCAGCAGCTTAGTAAGGGGGGGACAAAACATTCAGTACTTC. It is translated as CASSLVRGGQNIQYF.

The chain recombines TRBV2 with TRBJ2-3, with 8 positions matching TRBD1. This CDR3 is 13 amino acids long. The V segment lost 9 bases and the J segment 3 bases; nucleotides outside the gene matches: 5. Germline V lookup: CDR1 SNHLY, CDR2 FYNNEI. CDR3 nucleotides: TGTGCCAGAGGACAGGGTGGAACAGATACGCAGTATTTT. Protein sequence: CARGQGGTDTQYF.

This clonotype was seen a handful of times. V and J are TRBV5-1 and TRBJ2-5; 7 nucleotides line up with TRBD2. V was clipped by 4 bases and J by 5 bases; unmatched bases: 14. The CDR3 sequence is 16 residues long. In germline, CDR1 is SGHRS, CDR2 YFSETQ. The CDR3 is CASSRSAREAGETQYF. As DNA, the CDR3 is TGCGCCAGCAGCCGCTCGGCGCGGGAAGCGGGGGAGACCCAGTACTTC.

This clonotype was counted many times. The chain employs TRBV3-1 and TRBJ2-1; perhaps TRBD2 as D (5 bases). CDR1 is LGHDT, CDR2 YNNKEL, per germline (reference sequence). This CDR3 has 15 residues. The V end was cut by 3 bases, the J end by 5 bases, with 14 bases between. CDR3 protein: CASSHALAKNNEQFF. The CDR3 DNA reads as TGTGCCAGCAGCCATGCCCTAGCAAAAAACAATGAGCAGTTCTTC.

This clonotype occurred a few times. The chain carries TRBV14 and TRBJ2-5; the match to TRBD1 covers 7 bases. This CDR3 contains 15 residues. The germline CDR1 and CDR2 sequences are SGHDN and FVKESK. Germline trimming cut 0 bases from V and 5 bases from J; bases unmatched to any gene: 6. CDR3 in amino acids: CASSQDIGGWETQYF. Written as DNA, the CDR3 is TGTGCCAGCAGCCAAGATATAGGGGGCTGGGAGACCCAGTACTTC.